Listed here are 24 T cell receptor beta chains from one sample, sequenced in a study of identical twins. A single record per CDR3 protein comes from TCRdb applying MiXCR to the 5' RACE reads. Of around 450,000 distinct CDR3 sequences in the sample, 13% to 15% are singletons; the top ten hold around 0.52%. These data also featured in a second study, about yellow fever vaccine responses in identical twins.

The sequencing input was CD4+ T cells sorted from blood. These receptors all come from a woman between 18 and 29 years old in good health.

This clonotype was recorded a few times. This rearrangement joins TRBV6-1 to TRBJ1-2; TRBD1 matches at 7 bases. The CDR3 totals 14 residues. V was clipped by 5 bases and J by 7 bases; unmatched bases: 10. Germline-derived CDR1 and CDR2 are MNHNS and SASEGT. CDR3 sequence (DNA): TGTGCCAGCAGTCGCCGTGGACAGGCGGGTGGCTACACCTTC. It encodes CASSRRGQAGGYTF.

The chain carries TRBV29-1 and TRBJ2-2; 9 bases align to TRBD1. Germline values: CDR1 SQVTM, CDR2 ANQGSEA. This CDR3 has 14 residues. Trimming took 6 bases from V and 7 from J; bases not matched to a gene: 9. As DNA, the CDR3 is TGCAGCGTGATTACAGGGGGCGCGTACGGGGAGCTGTTTTTT. Protein: CSVITGGAYGELFF.

The chain recombines TRBV6-2 or TRBV6-3 with TRBJ2-7; D unresolved. Per the germline V gene, CDR1 is MNHEY and CDR2 is SVGEGT. The CDR3 runs to 15 residues. Deletions cut 5 bases from V and 0 bases from J, with 14 bases between. The CDR3 DNA reads as TGTGCCAGCAGTAAGCACGGTCCACCCTCCTACGAGCAGTACTTC. This translates into CASSKHGPPSYEQYF.

There are a few counts of this clonotype. The chain couples TRBV21-1 to TRBJ1-5; the DNA was not used to check the table's D call, TRBD1. TRBV21-1 has pseudogene status. This CDR3 region has 18 residues. In DNA form, the CDR3 reads TGTGCCAGCAGTACAATTACGGGACAGGGGACCCGGTGGAAGCCCCAGCATTTT. Encoded protein: CASSTITGQGTRWKPQHF.

The chain employs TRBV6-2 or TRBV6-3 and TRBJ2-1; D tentatively reads TRBD1 or TRBD2 (6 bases each). Germline V gene lookup returns CDR1 MNHEY and CDR2 SVGEGT. V lost 6 bases to trimming and J lost 5 bases, with 17 bases between them. This CDR3 has 15 amino acids. Here the CDR3 reads CASSRRGAKDNEQFF. The CDR3 nucleotides are TGTGCCAGCAGCCGAAGGGGGGCTAAGGACAATGAGCAGTTCTTC.

The chain recombines TRBV27 with TRBJ2-3; D unresolved. The V end lost 5 bases, the J end lost 1 base, and 7 bases lay between the germline ends. CDR1 MNHEY and CDR2 SMNVEV come from the germline V gene (reference sequence). The CDR3 length is 13 residues. CDR3 sequence: CASSNPRTDTQYF. In DNA, the CDR3 is TGTGCCAGCAGTAATCCGCGCACAGATACGCAGTATTTT.

This clonotype was detected only a few times. The rearrangement joins TRBV18 to TRBJ2-3, with a weak D call TRBD2 (5 bases). This CDR3 is 18 amino acids long. V was clipped by 4 bases and J by 0 bases, with 20 bases between them. CDR1 KGHSH and CDR2 LQKENI come from the germline V gene. The CDR3 is CASSRGRRTVTSTDTQYF. DNA of the CDR3: TGTGCCAGCTCACGGGGAAGGAGGACCGTAACAAGCACAGATACGCAGTATTTT.

This clonotype was detected a few times. The rearrangement uses TRBV3-1 and TRBJ1-3; D is uncertain. Trimming left V 1 base short and J 4 bases short, with 8 bases between. Germline V CDR1 and CDR2: LGHDT, YNNKEL (reference sequence). The CDR3 loop spans 14 amino acids. Written as DNA, the CDR3 is TGTGCCAGCAGCCAAGGTCGACCGGGAAACACCATATATTTT. Its protein is CASSQGRPGNTIYF.

This clonotype was counted a few times. V usage is TRBV14 and J usage is TRBJ2-7; D is unresolved. CDR1 is SGHDN and CDR2 is FVKESK in the germline V gene. V was cut by 1 base and J by 2 bases, with 9 bases left in between. CDR3 length: 14 amino acids. This chain's CDR3 is CASSQVPKPYEQYF. The CDR3 DNA reads as TGTGCCAGCAGCCAAGTTCCTAAGCCCTACGAGCAGTACTTC. The whole variable domain, filled in from reference TRBV14 and TRBJ2-7, reads EAGVTQFPSHSVIEKGQTVTLRCDPISGHDNLYWYRRVMGKEIKFLLHFVKESKQDESGMPNNRFLAERTGGTYSTLKVQPAELEDSGVYFCASSQVPKPYEQYFGPGTRLTVT.

The chain combines TRBV14 with TRBJ2-1; TRBD2 matches at 11 bases. With V trimmed by 2 bases and J by 3 bases, 3 bases remained unmatched. The CDR3 covers 16 residues. Germline V lookup: CDR1 SGHDN, CDR2 FVKESK. CDR3 amino acids: CASSQPGTSGYNEQFF. In DNA form, the CDR3 reads TGTGCCAGCAGCCAACCCGGGACTAGCGGCTACAATGAGCAGTTCTTC.

This clonotype was observed a few times. This chain connects TRBV20-1 to TRBJ2-1; D unresolved. This CDR3 contains 12 residues. V was cut by 5 bases and J by 6 bases, with 11 bases left in between. Germline V gene data show CDR1 as DFQATT and CDR2 as SNEGSKA (reference sequence). The CDR3 protein is CSASGEGNEQFF. CDR3 nucleotide sequence: TGCAGTGCTTCAGGTGAAGGCAATGAGCAGTTCTTC.

J is TRBJ1-4 and V is TRBV9; the match to TRBD1 covers 7 bases. The CDR3 is 16 residues long. Germline CDR1 SGDLS, CDR2 YYNGEE. With V trimmed by 4 bases and J by 7 bases, 13 bases remained unmatched. In DNA, the CDR3 is TGTGCCAGCAGCCCCTCAGCCGGGACAGTTGGTGAAAAACTGTTTTTT. Residues: CASSPSAGTVGEKLFF. The entire variable domain, with the rest obtained from reference TRBV9 and TRBJ1-4, is as follows: DSGVTQTPKHLITATGQRVTLRCSPRSGDLSVYWYQQSLDQGLQFLIQYYNGEERAKGNILERFSAQQFPDLHSELNLSSLELGDSALYFCASSPSAGTVGEKLFFGSGTQLSVL.

The J gene is TRBJ2-2, the V gene TRBV20-1; D possibly corresponds to TRBD2 (5 bases). This CDR3 comprises 16 residues. Germline V gene data show CDR1 as DFQATT and CDR2 as SNEGSKA (reference sequence). Trimming took 1 base from V and 0 from J, leaving 12 bases between them. Here the CDR3 reads CSARAPGRSNTGELFF. In DNA form, the CDR3 reads TGCAGTGCTAGAGCCCCGGGAAGGTCGAACACCGGGGAGCTGTTTTTT.

The rearrangement uses TRBV18 and TRBJ2-7; tentatively, D is TRBD2 (6 bases). Trimming stripped 6 bases from V and 2 bases from J, with 14 bases between. The CDR3 contains 14 residues. The germline gives CDR1 KGHSH, CDR2 LQKENI. The CDR3 DNA reads as TGTGCCAGCTCCCGTTCGGGGGAGACCTACGAGCAGTACTTC. Its translation: CASSRSGETYEQYF. The variable domain in full, with the rest retrieved from reference TRBV18 and TRBJ2-7, is NAGVMQNPRHLVRRRGQEARLRCSPMKGHSHVYWYRQLPEEGLKFMVYLQKENIIDESGMPKERFSAEFPKEGPSILRIQQVVRGDSAAYFCASSRSGETYEQYFGPGTRLTVT.

CDR3 nucleotides: TGTGCCAGCAGCTTGAGGCTAGCGGGACCCTACAATGAGCAGTTCTTC. Protein product: CASSLRLAGPYNEQFF. The genes are TRBV5-5 and TRBJ2-1, with 9 bases identical to TRBD2. CDR3 size: 16 residues. V dropped 1 base and J dropped 2; count of bases not matched to a gene: 4. Germline V gene data show CDR1 as SGHKS and CDR2 as YYEKEE (reference sequence). Full variable domain (outside the CDR3, taken from reference TRBV5-5 and TRBJ2-1): DAGVTQSPTHLIKTRGQQVTLRCSPISGHKSVSWYQQVLGQGPQFIFQYYEKEERGRGNFPDRFSARQFPNYSSELNVNALLLGDSALYLCASSLRLAGPYNEQFFGPGTRLTVL.

This clonotype has ten or more counts. The genes are TRBV28 and TRBJ2-7; a weak D match, TRBD1 (5 bases). Trimming left V 2 bases short and J 2 bases short, with 7 bases between. Germline V gives CDR1 MDHEN, CDR2 SYDVKM. The CDR3 loop spans 13 amino acids. CDR3 DNA sequence: TGTGCCAGCAGTTTAATCAGGGCCTACGAGCAGTACTTC. Translating gives CASSLIRAYEQYF.

The chain recombines TRBV3-1 with TRBJ2-2; D not resolved. There are 15 residues in the CDR3. Germline V gene lookup returns CDR1 LGHDT and CDR2 YNNKEL (reference sequence). The V and J ends lost 1 base and 1 base respectively, with 7 bases between them. The CDR3 sequence is CASSQGLQNTGELFF. The CDR3 DNA sequence: TGTGCCAGCAGCCAAGGGCTACAGAACACCGGGGAGCTGTTTTTT.

The chain carries TRBV25-1 and TRBJ2-3, with 8 bases matching TRBD2. Trimming removed 1 base from V and 4 bases from J; junction bases left unmatched: 10. The CDR3 is made up of 17 amino acids. Germline CDR1 and CDR2: MGHDK and SYGVNS. CDR3 in amino acids: CASSEFWRRGAADTQYF. Here the CDR3 DNA reads TGTGCCAGCAGTGAATTCTGGAGGCGGGGGGCCGCAGATACGCAGTATTTT. Full variable domain (outside the CDR3, taken from reference TRBV25-1 and TRBJ2-3): EADIYQTPRYLVIGTGKKITLECSQTMGHDKMYWYQQDPGMELHLIHYSYGVNSTEKGDLSSESTVSRIRTEHFPLTLESARPSHTSQYLCASSEFWRRGAADTQYFGPGTRLTVL.

J is TRBJ2-1 and V is TRBV3-1, with D possibly matching TRBD2 (7 bases). The V end lost 4 bases, the J end lost 9 bases, and 19 bases lay between the germline ends. The V gene's germline CDR1 is LGHDT and CDR2 YNNKEL (reference sequence). CDR3 length: 15 residues. The CDR3 DNA reads as TGTGCCAGCAGCCCCGGGACGGGGGGCATAGGTGAGCAGTTCTTC. This translates into CASSPGTGGIGEQFF.

Many counts were recorded for this clonotype. The CDR3 spells CASSQAGATDTQYF. CDR3 DNA: TGTGCCAGCAGCCAAGCGGGGGCCACAGATACGCAGTATTTT. This rearrangement joins TRBV3-1 to TRBJ2-3; D possibly uses TRBD1 or TRBD2 (6 bases each). Per germline, CDR1 LGHDT and CDR2 YNNKEL (reference sequence). V gave up 1 base and J gave up 2 bases, with 7 bases separating them. The CDR3 length is 14 residues.

The chain is built from TRBV14 and TRBJ2-1, with D tentatively TRBD2 (7 bases). CDR3 length equals 23 residues. In germline, CDR1 is SGHDN, CDR2 FVKESK. Trimming took off 0 bases at V and 0 bases at J, with 30 bases between the two ends. The CDR3 coding sequence is TGTGCCAGCAGCCAAGATCGGGGGCGGGAGAGAGGCTGGGCCTTAAGCTCCTACAATGAGCAGTTCTTC. Protein: CASSQDRGRERGWALSSYNEQFF.

This rearrangement joins TRBV7-9 to TRBJ1-1; weak D call: TRBD1 (5 bases). The CDR3 is 12 amino acids. Deletions cut 9 bases from V and 3 bases from J, with 11 bases between. Per germline, CDR1 SEHNR and CDR2 FQNEAQ (reference sequence). CDR3 amino acids: CASNLGDTEAFF. CDR3 nucleotides: TGTGCCAGTAACCTGGGGGACACTGAAGCTTTCTTT.

A few counts support this clonotype. The gene calls are TRBV7-2 and TRBJ2-5; 7 nucleotides align to TRBD1. Germline-derived CDR1 and CDR2 are SGHTA and FQGNSA. The V gene end was trimmed by 1 base and the J gene end by 5 bases; junction bases not matched to a gene: 4. The CDR3 has 14 residues. The CDR3 spells CASSLEGGRETQYF. The CDR3 DNA sequence: TGTGCCAGCAGCTTAGAAGGGGGCAGGGAGACCCAGTACTTC.

This clonotype appeared a few times. The V gene is TRBV18, the J gene TRBJ2-1; 7 bases match TRBD2. Germline V lookup: CDR1 KGHSH, CDR2 LQKENI. This CDR3 has 13 amino acids. Trimming cost V 1 base and J 7 bases; bases outside gene matches: 1. CDR3 in DNA: TGTGCCAGCTCACCACTTAGCGGGAATGAGCAGTTCTTC. This gives the protein CASSPLSGNEQFF.